One sample yielded the 18 T cell receptor beta chains listed below, sequenced in a study of cytomegalovirus exposure and HLA in healthy donors. The PCR employed 60 Vbeta primers together with 13 Jbeta primers. The protocol was immunoSEQ multiplex PCR, while the TCRdb copy is restricted to in-frame clones and leaves out a portion. In the table there are tens of thousands of clones, 70% to 90% of which are singletons. Material for sequencing was PBMCs. These receptors originate from a woman under 40 in good health and CMV-seronegative.

CDR3 amino acids: CASSPPGQGNYNEQFF. CDR3 coding DNA: TGTGCCAGCTCACCGCCGGGACAGGGTAACTACAATGAGCAGTTCTTC. The genes are TRBV18 and TRBJ2-1; 9 nucleotides align to TRBD1. The germline gives CDR1 KGHSH, CDR2 LQKENI. The V gene end was trimmed by 3 bases and the J gene end by 3 bases; junction bases not matched to a gene: 6. This CDR3 has 16 residues. The variable domain in full, completed from reference TRBV18 and TRBJ2-1, reads NAGVMQNPRHLVRRRGQEARLRCSPMKGHSHVYWYRQLPEEGLKFMVYLQKENIIDESGMPKERFSAEFPKEGPSILRIQQVVRGDSAAYFCASSPPGQGNYNEQFFGPGTRLTVL.

This clone was counted only a few times. The chain uses TRBV5-4 and TRBJ1-1, with D unclear. The CDR3 runs 13 residues. CDR1 is SGHNT and CDR2 is YYREEE in the germline V gene (reference sequence). V was cut by 4 bases and J by 0 bases, with 7 bases left in between. CDR3 sequence reads: CASSLTLNTEAFF. The DNA of the CDR3 is TGTGCCAGCAGCCTGACATTGAACACTGAAGCTTTCTTT.

The CDR3 region has the DNA TGTGCCAGCAGCTTAGTAAGGAGAACCTACGAGCAGTACTTC. Protein product: CASSLVRRTYEQYF. V usage is TRBV11-2 and J usage is TRBJ2-7; D uncertain. The ends were cut back, 1 base at V and 2 bases at J, with 9 bases in the middle. The germline CDR1 and CDR2 sequences are SGHAT and FQNNGV. This CDR3 contains 14 residues.

This chain joins TRBV7-9 and TRBJ2-2; the match to TRBD2 covers 8 bases. Trimming at V came to 8 bases and at J to 4 bases, leaving 12 bases not matched to a gene. This CDR3 is 16 amino acids long. Germline CDR1 and CDR2: SEHNR and FQNEAQ (reference sequence). The CDR3: CASPRVTGGLTGELFF. The CDR3 region has the DNA TGTGCCAGCCCTCGGGTGACGGGGGGGCTCACCGGGGAGCTGTTTTTT.

This rearrangement joins TRBV19 to TRBJ1-6; tentative D call: TRBD1 (5 bases). CDR3 size: 13 residues. V lost 7 bases and J lost 17, with 21 bases in between. Germline V lookup: CDR1 LNHDA, CDR2 SQIVND (reference sequence). CDR3 region: CASTTHWGRTFHF. CDR3 nucleotides: TGTGCCAGTACCACCCATTGGGGCAGGACATTCCACTTT.

A note on this clone: At one end the junction does not follow the germline gene, possibly because of a read error. The chain carries TRBV7-9 and TRBJ2-1; D may be TRBD2 (6 bases). This CDR3 is built from 16 residues. Germline loops: CDR1 SEHNR, CDR2 FQNEAQ (reference sequence). CDR3 DNA: TGTTCCAGCAGAAATACCCCACCGGGGGAAGATATTGAGCAGTTCTTC. This gives the protein CSSRNTPPGEDIEQFF.

The V and J genes are TRBV5-8 and TRBJ1-4; TRBD1 matches at 7 bases. V was clipped by 0 bases and J by 6 bases; unmatched bases: 5. The CDR3 runs 15 residues. Germline values: CDR1 SGHTS, CDR2 YDEGEE. CDR3 sequence reads: CASSLDVTGDEKLFF. In DNA form, the CDR3 reads TGTGCCAGCAGCTTGGATGTTACAGGGGATGAAAAACTGTTTTTT.

The genes are TRBV30 and TRBJ2-2; 9 bases align to TRBD1. This CDR3 has 14 residues. V gave up 4 bases and J gave up 7 bases; unmatched junction bases: 7. Germline loops: CDR1 GTSNPN, CDR2 SVGIG (reference sequence). CDR3 in DNA: TGTGCCTGGAACCGACAGGGGGGTAACGGGGAGCTGTTTTTT. Amino acid sequence: CAWNRQGGNGELFF.

This clone was recorded once. The chain carries TRBV15 and TRBJ2-3, with D possibly matching TRBD1 (5 bases). This CDR3 has 15 residues. Trimming left V 4 bases short and J 6 bases short, with 17 bases between. Germline CDR1 is LNHNV and CDR2 is YYDKDF (reference sequence). CDR3 sequence reads: CATSTRTPPWDTQYF. The CDR3 bases are TGTGCCACCAGCACTCGGACACCTCCTTGGGATACGCAGTATTTT.

This clone was counted between two and nine times. The chain joins TRBV4-3 to TRBJ1-2, with a tentative D call TRBD1 (6 bases). V was clipped by 0 bases and J by 6 bases, with 20 bases between them. The CDR3 spans 17 residues. Germline CDR1 LGHNA, CDR2 YSLEER. The DNA of the CDR3 is TGCGCCAGCAGCCAAGATTGGGTGGACAGACTGAGGGATGGCTACACCTTC. This codes for CASSQDWVDRLRDGYTF.

The genes are TRBV2 and TRBJ2-1; TRBD1 is a possible D gene (5 bases). Trimming pared 2 bases from V and 0 bases from J, leaving 11 bases between. CDR3 size: 16 residues. CDR1 and CDR2 (germline): SNHLY, FYNNEI. In DNA form, the CDR3 reads TGTGCCAGCAGTGAAAGGACACAGACCTCCTACAATGAGCAGTTCTTC. Translating it yields CASSERTQTSYNEQFF.

The chain recombines TRBV5-1 with TRBJ1-2, with 7 bases lining up with TRBD1. Germline V lookup: CDR1 SGHRS, CDR2 YFSETQ. CDR3 size: 15 residues. Trimming took 0 bases from V and 6 from J; bases not matched to a gene: 8. The CDR3 nucleotides read TGCGCCAGCAGCTTGGGGGGCAGGGGGAGCGATGGCTACACCTTC. This gives the protein CASSLGGRGSDGYTF.

This rearrangement joins TRBV6-6 to TRBJ1-6; no reliable D call. The CDR3 runs 9 residues. Germline CDR1 reads MNHNY; CDR2 reads SVGAGI (reference sequence). Between the trimmed V and J ends, which lost 11 bases and 9 bases, there was a span of 5 bases. The CDR3 nucleotides are TGTGCCGGCGGTTCACCCCTCCACTTT. Its protein product is CAGGSPLHF.

The J gene is TRBJ1-5, the V gene TRBV19, with TRBD1 as a possible D gene (5 bases). Germline assignment: CDR1 LNHDA and CDR2 SQIVND (reference sequence). This CDR3 has 14 residues. Trimming removed 10 bases at V and 2 bases at J, with 15 bases between. The CDR3 DNA reads TGTGCCATAAGCTCAGGGATCGGCAATCAGCCCCAGCATTTT. Encoded protein: CAISSGIGNQPQHF.

This rearrangement joins TRBV6-5 to TRBJ2-7, with TRBD2 as a possible D gene (6 bases). V shed 8 bases and J shed 3 bases, with 8 bases lying between them. Germline V gene lookup returns CDR1 MNHEY and CDR2 SVGAGI. The CDR3 is made up of 11 amino acids. The CDR3 nucleotides read TGTGCCAGCGGGACTCTCTACGAGCAGTACTTC. Protein product: CASGTLYEQYF.

This chain uses TRBV10-1 with TRBJ2-1; TRBD1 agrees at 9 bases. After removal of 8 bases from V and 5 bases from J, the junction contained 16 bases not matched to a gene. The CDR3 runs 17 residues. Germline CDR1 is WNHNN and CDR2 is SYGVQD (reference sequence). The CDR3 loop reads CASVKRGGTGYDNEQFF. CDR3 bases: TGCGCCAGCGTTAAGAGGGGAGGGACAGGGTATGACAATGAGCAGTTCTTC.

The chain uses TRBV29-1 and TRBJ1-1; D may be TRBD1 (6 bases). V lost 4 bases and J 1 base, leaving 13 bases between the germline ends. Germline-derived CDR1 and CDR2 are SQVTM and ANQGSEA. This CDR3 has 14 residues. CDR3 region: CSVASGQRNTEAFF. The CDR3 coding sequence is TGCAGCGTTGCTTCTGGACAGCGGAACACTGAAGCTTTCTTT.

The chain recombines TRBV7-6 with TRBJ2-3; 14 bases fit TRBD2. Trimming took 2 bases from V and 0 from J; bases not matched to a gene: 4. CDR1 and CDR2 from the germline V gene are SGHVS and FNYEAQ. This CDR3 contains 18 residues. The CDR3 DNA is TGTGCCAGCAGCTTACGGACTAGCGGGGGGTGGAGCACAGATACGCAGTATTTT. Amino acids: CASSLRTSGGWSTDTQYF.